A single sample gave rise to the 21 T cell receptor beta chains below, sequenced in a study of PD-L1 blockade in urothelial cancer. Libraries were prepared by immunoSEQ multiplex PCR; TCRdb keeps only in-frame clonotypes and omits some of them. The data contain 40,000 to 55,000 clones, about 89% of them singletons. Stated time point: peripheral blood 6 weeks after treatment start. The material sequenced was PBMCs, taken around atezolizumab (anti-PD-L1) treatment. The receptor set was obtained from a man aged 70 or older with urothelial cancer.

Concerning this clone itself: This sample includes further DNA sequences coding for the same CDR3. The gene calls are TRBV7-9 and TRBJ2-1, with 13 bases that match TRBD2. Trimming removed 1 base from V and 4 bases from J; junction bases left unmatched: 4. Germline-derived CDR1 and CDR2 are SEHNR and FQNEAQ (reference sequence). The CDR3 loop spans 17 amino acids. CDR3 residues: CASSLGGLAGRYNEQFF. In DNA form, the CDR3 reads TGTGCCAGCAGCTTAGGGGGACTAGCGGGAAGATACAATGAGCAGTTCTTC.

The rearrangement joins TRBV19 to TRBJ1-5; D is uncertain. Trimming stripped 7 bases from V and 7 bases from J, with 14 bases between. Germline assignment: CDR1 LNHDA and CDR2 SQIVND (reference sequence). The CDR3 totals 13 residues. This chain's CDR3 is CASNGGSPQPQHF. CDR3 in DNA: TGTGCCAGTAACGGAGGGTCCCCCCAGCCCCAGCATTTT. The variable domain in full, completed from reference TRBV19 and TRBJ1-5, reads DGGITQSPKYLFRKEGQNVTLSCEQNLNHDAMYWYRQDPGQGLRLIYYSQIVNDFQKGDIAEGYSVSREKKESFPLTVTSAQKNPTAFYLCASNGGSPQPQHFGDGTRLSIL.

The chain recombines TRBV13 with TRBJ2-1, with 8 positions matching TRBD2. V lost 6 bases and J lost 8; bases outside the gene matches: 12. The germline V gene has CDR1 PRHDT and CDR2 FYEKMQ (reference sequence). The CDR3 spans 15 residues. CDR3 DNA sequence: TGTGCCAGCAGAGGCACGGGAGGGGGATCGGATGAGCAGTTCTTC. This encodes CASRGTGGGSDEQFF.

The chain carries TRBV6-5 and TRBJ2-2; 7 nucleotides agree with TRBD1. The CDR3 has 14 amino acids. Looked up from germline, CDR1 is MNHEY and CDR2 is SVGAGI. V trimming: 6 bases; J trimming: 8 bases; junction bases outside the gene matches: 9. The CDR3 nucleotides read TGTGCCAGCAGACTAGACAGGGTCGCAGGGGAGCTGTTTTTT. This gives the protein CASRLDRVAGELFF.

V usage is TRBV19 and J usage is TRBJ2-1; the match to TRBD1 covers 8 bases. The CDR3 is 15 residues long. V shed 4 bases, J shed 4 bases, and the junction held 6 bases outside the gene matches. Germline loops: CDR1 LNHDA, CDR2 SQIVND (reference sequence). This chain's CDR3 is CASSTHRTGYNEQFF. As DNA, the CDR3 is TGTGCCAGTAGTACCCACCGGACAGGGTACAATGAGCAGTTCTTC.

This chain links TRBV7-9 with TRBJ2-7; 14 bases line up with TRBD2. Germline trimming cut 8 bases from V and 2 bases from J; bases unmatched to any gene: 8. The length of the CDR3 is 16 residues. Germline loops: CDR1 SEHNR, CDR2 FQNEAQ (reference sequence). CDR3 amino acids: CASGTSGSPPPYEQYF. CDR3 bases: TGTGCCAGCGGGACTAGCGGGAGCCCCCCGCCCTACGAGCAGTACTTC.

CDR3 residues: CASSLVGRGDQPQHF. CDR3 nucleotides: TGTGCCAGCAGCTTGGTAGGGAGGGGAGATCAGCCCCAGCATTTT. This sequence joins TRBV5-5 and TRBJ1-5; D is perhaps TRBD1 (5 bases). Per the germline V gene, CDR1 is SGHKS and CDR2 is YYEKEE (reference sequence). With 0 bases removed from V and 5 bases from J, the gap between germline ends came to 12 bases. The CDR3 consists of 15 residues.

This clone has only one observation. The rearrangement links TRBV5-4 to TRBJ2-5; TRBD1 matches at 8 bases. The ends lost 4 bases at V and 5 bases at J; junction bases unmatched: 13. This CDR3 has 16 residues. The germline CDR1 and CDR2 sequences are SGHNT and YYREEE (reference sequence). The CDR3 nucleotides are TGTGCCAGCAGCCGCGCACGTAACAGGGGGGTGGAGACCCAGTACTTC. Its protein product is CASSRARNRGVETQYF.

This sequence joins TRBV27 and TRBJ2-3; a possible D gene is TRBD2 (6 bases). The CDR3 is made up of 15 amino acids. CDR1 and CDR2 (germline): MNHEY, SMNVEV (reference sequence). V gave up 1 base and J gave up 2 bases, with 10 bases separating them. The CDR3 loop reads CASSLLAGNTDTQYF. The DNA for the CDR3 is TGTGCCAGCAGTTTATTGGCGGGGAACACAGATACGCAGTATTTT.

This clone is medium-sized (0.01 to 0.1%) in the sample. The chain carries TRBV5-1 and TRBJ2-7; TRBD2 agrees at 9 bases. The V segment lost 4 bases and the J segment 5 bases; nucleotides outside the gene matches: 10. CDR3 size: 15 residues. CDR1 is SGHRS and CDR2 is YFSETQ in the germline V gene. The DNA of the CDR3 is TGCGCCAGCAGCGATGATAGCGGGAGTGGTAACGAGCAGTACTTC. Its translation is CASSDDSGSGNEQYF. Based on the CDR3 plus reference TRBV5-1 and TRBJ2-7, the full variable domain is KAGVTQTPRYLIKTRGQQVTLSCSPISGHRSVSWYQQTPGQGLQFLFEYFSETQRNKGNFPGRFSGRQFSNSRSEMNVSTLELGDSALYLCASSDDSGSGNEQYFGPGTRLTVT.

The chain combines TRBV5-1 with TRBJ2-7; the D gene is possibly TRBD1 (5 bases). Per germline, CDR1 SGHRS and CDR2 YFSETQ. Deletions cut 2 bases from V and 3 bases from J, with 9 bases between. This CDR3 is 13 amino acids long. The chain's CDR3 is CASSLGQVYEQYF. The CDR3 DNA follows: TGCGCCAGCAGCTTAGGACAAGTCTACGAGCAGTACTTC. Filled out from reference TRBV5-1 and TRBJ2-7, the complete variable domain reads KAGVTQTPRYLIKTRGQQVTLSCSPISGHRSVSWYQQTPGQGLQFLFEYFSETQRNKGNFPGRFSGRQFSNSRSEMNVSTLELGDSALYLCASSLGQVYEQYFGPGTRLTVT.

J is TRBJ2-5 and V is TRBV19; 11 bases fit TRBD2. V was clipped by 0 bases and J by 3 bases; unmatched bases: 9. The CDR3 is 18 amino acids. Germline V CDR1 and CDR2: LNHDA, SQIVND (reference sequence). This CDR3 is CASSIDKTSGSYEETQYF. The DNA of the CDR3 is TGTGCCAGTAGTATAGATAAAACTAGCGGGAGCTACGAAGAGACCCAGTACTTC.

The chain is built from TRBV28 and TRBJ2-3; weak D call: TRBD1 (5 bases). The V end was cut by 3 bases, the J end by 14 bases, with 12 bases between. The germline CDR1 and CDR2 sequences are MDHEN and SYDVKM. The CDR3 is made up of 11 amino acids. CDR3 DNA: TGTGCCAGCAGTTTCTGGGGCTCGAGGTATTTT. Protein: CASSFWGSRYF. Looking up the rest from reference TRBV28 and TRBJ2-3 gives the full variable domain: DVKVTQSSRYLVKRTGEKVFLECVQDMDHENMFWYRQDPGLGLRLIYFSYDVKMKEKGDIPEGYSVSREKKERFSLILESASTNQTSMYLCASSFWGSRYFGPGTRLTVL.

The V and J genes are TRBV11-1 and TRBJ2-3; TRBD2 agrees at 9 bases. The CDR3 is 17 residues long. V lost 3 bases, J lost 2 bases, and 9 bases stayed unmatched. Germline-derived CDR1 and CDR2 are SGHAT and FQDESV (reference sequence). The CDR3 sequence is CASSFLAASGATDTQYF. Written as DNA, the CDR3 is TGTGCCAGCAGCTTTCTAGCGGCTAGCGGGGCCACAGATACGCAGTATTTT.

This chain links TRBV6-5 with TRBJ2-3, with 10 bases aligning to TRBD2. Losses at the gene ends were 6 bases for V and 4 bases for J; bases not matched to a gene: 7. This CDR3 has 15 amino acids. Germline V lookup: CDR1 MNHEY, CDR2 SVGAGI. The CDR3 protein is CASSPTSGNPDTQYF. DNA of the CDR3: TGTGCCAGCAGCCCTACTAGCGGGAACCCAGATACGCAGTATTTT.

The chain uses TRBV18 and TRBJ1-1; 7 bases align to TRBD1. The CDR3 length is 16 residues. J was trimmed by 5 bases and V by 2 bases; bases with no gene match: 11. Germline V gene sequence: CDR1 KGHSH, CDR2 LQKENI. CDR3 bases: TGTGCCAGCTCACCAAGTCCGACAGGGCAGTGGACTGAAGCTTTCTTT. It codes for CASSPSPTGQWTEAFF.

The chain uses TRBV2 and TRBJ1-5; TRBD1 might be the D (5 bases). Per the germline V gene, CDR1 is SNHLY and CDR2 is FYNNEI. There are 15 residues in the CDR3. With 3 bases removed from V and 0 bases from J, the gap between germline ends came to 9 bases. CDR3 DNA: TGTGCCAGCAGTGAGCAGGGCGATAGCAATCAGCCCCAGCATTTT. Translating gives CASSEQGDSNQPQHF.

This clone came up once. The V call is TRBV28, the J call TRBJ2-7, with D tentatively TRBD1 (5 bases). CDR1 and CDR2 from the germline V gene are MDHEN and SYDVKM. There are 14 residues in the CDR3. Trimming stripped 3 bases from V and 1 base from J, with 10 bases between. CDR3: CASSLPGASYEQYF. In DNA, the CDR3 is TGTGCCAGCAGTTTGCCTGGGGCGTCCTACGAGCAGTACTTC.

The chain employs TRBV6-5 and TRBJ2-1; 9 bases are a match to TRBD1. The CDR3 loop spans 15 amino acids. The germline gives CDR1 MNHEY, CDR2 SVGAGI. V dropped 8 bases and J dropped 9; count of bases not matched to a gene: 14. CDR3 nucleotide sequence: TGTGCCAGCGGAGGTACCGGGACAGGGACCGGTGAGCAGTTCTTC. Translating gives CASGGTGTGTGEQFF.

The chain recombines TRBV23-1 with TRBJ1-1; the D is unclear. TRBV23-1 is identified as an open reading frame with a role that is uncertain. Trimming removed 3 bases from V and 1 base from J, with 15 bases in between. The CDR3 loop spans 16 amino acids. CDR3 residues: CASSHGLVIENTEAFF. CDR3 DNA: TGCGCCAGCAGTCATGGCCTAGTTATTGAGAACACTGAAGCTTTCTTT.

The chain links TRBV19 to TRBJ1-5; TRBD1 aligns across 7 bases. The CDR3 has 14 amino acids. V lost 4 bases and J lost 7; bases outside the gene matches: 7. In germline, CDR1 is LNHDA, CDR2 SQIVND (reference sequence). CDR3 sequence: CASSNRGRDQPQHF. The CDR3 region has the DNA TGTGCCAGTAGTAACAGGGGAAGGGACCAGCCCCAGCATTTT. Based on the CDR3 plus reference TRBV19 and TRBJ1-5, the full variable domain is DGGITQSPKYLFRKEGQNVTLSCEQNLNHDAMYWYRQDPGQGLRLIYYSQIVNDFQKGDIAEGYSVSREKKESFPLTVTSAQKNPTAFYLCASSNRGRDQPQHFGDGTRLSIL.